Listed below are T cell receptor beta chains from one sample, sequenced in a study of cytomegalovirus exposure and HLA in healthy donors. Here immunoSEQ multiplex PCR was the method, and the copy in TCRdb shows in-frame clones only, minus some. The repertoire holds fewer than 65,000 clones, roughly 77% seen once, with 3% to 4% in the top ten. Sequencing was done on a sample of PBMCs. Every receptor here comes from a woman in her forties in good health and CMV-seropositive. The CDR3 runs from the conserved cysteine through the conserved F or W. The order of the fields is D gene, clone size, J gene, V gene, CDR3 protein, CDR3 DNA. The D gene is left open where the match is weak. Where a row states a size, it is once, few, many or the class of an expanded clone; other rows omit it.

d_gene: TRBD2
abundance: NA
j_gene: TRBJ2-3
v_gene: TRBV5-4
CDR3aa: CASSGQTSGGSDTQYF
CDR3nt: TGTGCCAGCAGCGGCCAGACTAGCGGGGGCTCAGATACGCAGTATTTT

d_gene: NA
abundance: NA
j_gene: TRBJ1-2
v_gene: TRBV19
CDR3aa: CASSILVEGNYGYTF
CDR3nt: TGTGCCAGTAGTATTCTCGTTGAGGGAAACTATGGCTACACCTTC

d_gene: NA
abundance: NA
j_gene: TRBJ1-6
v_gene: TRBV14
CDR3aa: CASSQGGYNSPLHF
CDR3nt: TGTGCCAGCAGCCAAGGAGGTTATAATTCACCCCTCCACTTT

d_gene: TRBD2
abundance: NA
j_gene: TRBJ2-7
v_gene: TRBV10-2
CDR3aa: CASRESGTFYEQYF
CDR3nt: TGCGCCAGCCGGGAAAGCGGGACTTTCTACGAGCAGTACTTC

d_gene: NA
abundance: few
j_gene: TRBJ1-5
v_gene: TRBV6-6
CDR3aa: CASSWGEGDQPQHF
CDR3nt: TGTGCCAGCAGTTGGGGAGAGGGTGATCAGCCCCAGCATTTT

d_gene: NA
abundance: NA
j_gene: TRBJ2-5
v_gene: TRBV19
CDR3aa: CASSPWSGGAAYQETQYF
CDR3nt: TGTGCCAGTAGTCCCTGGTCCGGGGGAGCGGCGTACCAAGAGACCCAGTACTTC

d_gene: TRBD2
abundance: NA
j_gene: TRBJ2-6
v_gene: TRBV19
CDR3aa: CASSMRGAAGANVLTF
CDR3nt: TGTGCCAGTAGTATGCGGGGGGCCGCTGGGGCCAACGTCCTGACTTTC

d_gene: NA
abundance: NA
j_gene: TRBJ2-7
v_gene: TRBV19
CDR3aa: CASSFRGAYYEQYF
CDR3nt: TGTGCCAGTTCGTTTCGGGGGGCGTACTACGAGCAGTACTTC

d_gene: TRBD2
abundance: NA
j_gene: TRBJ2-3
v_gene: TRBV2
CDR3aa: CASSMGLAGDGADTQYF
CDR3nt: TGTGCCAGCAGTATGGGACTAGCGGGGGATGGAGCAGATACGCAGTATTTT

d_gene: NA
abundance: NA
j_gene: TRBJ1-6
v_gene: TRBV5-1
CDR3aa: CASSLTRSYNSPLHF
CDR3nt: TGCGCCAGCAGCTTGACGCGCTCCTATAATTCACCCCTCCACTTT

d_gene: TRBD2
abundance: NA
j_gene: TRBJ2-3
v_gene: TRBV7-9
CDR3aa: CSSSPGGGRSTDTQYF
CDR3nt: TGTTCCAGCAGCCCCGGGGGAGGGCGGAGCACAGATACGCAGTATTTT

d_gene: TRBD1
abundance: NA
j_gene: TRBJ2-1
v_gene: TRBV11-2
CDR3aa: CASSSVTGGIGNEQFF
CDR3nt: TGTGCCAGCAGCTCCGTCACAGGGGGGATCGGGAATGAGCAGTTCTTC

d_gene: TRBD2
abundance: NA
j_gene: TRBJ2-3
v_gene: TRBV14
CDR3aa: CASSQGGLASADTQYF
CDR3nt: TGTGCCAGCAGCCAAGGGGGACTAGCATCGGCAGATACGCAGTATTTT

d_gene: NA
abundance: NA
j_gene: TRBJ2-5
v_gene: TRBV2
CDR3aa: CASSFRGETQYF
CDR3nt: TGTGCCAGCTCTTTTCGGGGGGAGACCCAGTACTTC

d_gene: NA
abundance: NA
j_gene: TRBJ1-6
v_gene: TRBV5-1
CDR3aa: CASSLLGTKNSPLHF
CDR3nt: TGCGCCAGCAGCTTACTGGGGACAAAAAATTCACCCCTCCACTTT

d_gene: TRBD2
abundance: NA
j_gene: TRBJ2-7
v_gene: TRBV27
CDR3aa: CASSSGTNTYEQYF
CDR3nt: TGTGCCAGCAGTTCAGGGACTAACACCTACGAGCAGTACTTC

d_gene: NA
abundance: NA
j_gene: TRBJ1-5
v_gene: TRBV2
CDR3aa: CASTVTGSRQPQHF
CDR3nt: TGTGCCAGCACTGTTACAGGGTCGAGACAGCCCCAGCATTTT

d_gene: NA
abundance: NA
j_gene: TRBJ1-2
v_gene: TRBV4-1
CDR3aa: CASSRAGVYGYTF
CDR3nt: TGCGCCAGCAGCCGAGCAGGGGTTTATGGCTACACCTTC

d_gene: NA
abundance: once
j_gene: TRBJ1-6
v_gene: TRBV7-6
CDR3aa: CVSSLGQYNSPLHF
CDR3nt: TGTGTCAGCAGCTTAGGACAGTATAATTCACCCCTCCACTTT

d_gene: TRBD1
abundance: NA
j_gene: TRBJ2-7
v_gene: TRBV5-6
CDR3aa: CASSLAGTGRDEQYF
CDR3nt: TGTGCCAGCAGCTTGGCCGGGACAGGGCGCGACGAGCAGTACTTC

d_gene: NA
abundance: NA
j_gene: TRBJ1-2
v_gene: TRBV14
CDR3aa: CASSPRTEPYGYTF
CDR3nt: TGTGCCAGCAGCCCTCGGACAGAGCCCTATGGCTACACCTTC

d_gene: NA
abundance: few
j_gene: TRBJ1-5
v_gene: TRBV7-8
CDR3aa: CASSLVRSQPQHF
CDR3nt: TGTGCCAGCAGCTTAGTTAGGAGTCAGCCCCAGCATTTT

d_gene: NA
abundance: NA
j_gene: TRBJ1-2
v_gene: TRBV19
CDR3aa: CASSIAGANYGYTF
CDR3nt: TGTGCCAGTAGTATAGCGGGGGCTAACTATGGCTACACCTTC

d_gene: NA
abundance: NA
j_gene: TRBJ1-1
v_gene: TRBV28
CDR3aa: CASSSPGENTEAFF
CDR3nt: TGTGCCAGCAGTTCCCCCGGAGAAAACACTGAAGCTTTCTTT

d_gene: NA
abundance: NA
j_gene: TRBJ1-2
v_gene: TRBV5-1
CDR3aa: CASSQITGHGYTF
CDR3nt: TGCGCCAGCAGCCAGATAACAGGGCACGGCTACACCTTC

d_gene: NA
abundance: NA
j_gene: TRBJ1-1
v_gene: TRBV5-1
CDR3aa: CASSLGGDTEAFF
CDR3nt: TGCGCCAGCAGCTTGGGGGGGGATACTGAAGCTTTCTTT

d_gene: NA
abundance: NA
j_gene: TRBJ2-6
v_gene: TRBV19
CDR3aa: CASSILPGASGANVLTF
CDR3nt: TGTGCCAGTAGTATCCTCCCAGGGGCCTCTGGGGCCAACGTCCTGACTTTC

d_gene: NA
abundance: NA
j_gene: TRBJ2-5
v_gene: TRBV29-1
CDR3aa: CSANRQVQETQYF
CDR3nt: TGCAGCGCCAACCGACAGGTTCAAGAGACCCAGTACTTC

d_gene: NA
abundance: NA
j_gene: TRBJ2-3
v_gene: TRBV12-2
CDR3aa: CASRLAVSERDTDTQYF
CDR3nt: TGTGCAAGTCGCTTAGCGGTTTCTGAGCGGGACACAGATACGCAGTATTTT

d_gene: TRBD1
abundance: NA
j_gene: TRBJ1-1
v_gene: TRBV7-9
CDR3aa: CASRPGQGAVGNTEAFF
CDR3nt: TGTGCCAGCAGGCCGGGACAGGGGGCAGTGGGGAACACTGAAGCTTTCTTT

d_gene: NA
abundance: NA
j_gene: TRBJ1-2
v_gene: TRBV7-2
CDR3aa: CASSPNPLGLGIDYTF
CDR3nt: TGTGCCAGCAGCCCTAATCCCCTGGGACTTGGGATAGACTACACCTTC

d_gene: NA
abundance: NA
j_gene: TRBJ2-1
v_gene: TRBV2
CDR3aa: CASIGGQYNEQFF
CDR3nt: TGTGCCAGCATAGGAGGGCAGTACAATGAGCAGTTCTTC

d_gene: TRBD1
abundance: once
j_gene: TRBJ1-1
v_gene: TRBV7-2
CDR3aa: CASSLNLDRTEAFF
CDR3nt: TGTGCCAGCAGCCTCAACTTGGACAGGACTGAAGCTTTCTTT

d_gene: NA
abundance: NA
j_gene: TRBJ2-1
v_gene: TRBV10-2
CDR3aa: CASSETVLAFNEQFF
CDR3nt: TGCGCCAGCAGTGAGACAGTACTAGCTTTCAATGAGCAGTTCTTC

d_gene: NA
abundance: NA
j_gene: TRBJ1-5
v_gene: TRBV6-6
CDR3aa: CASTDPGGNSNRPQHF
CDR3nt: TGTGCCAGCACTGATCCTGGAGGCAATTCCAATCGGCCCCAGCATTTT

d_gene: NA
abundance: NA
j_gene: TRBJ2-3
v_gene: TRBV6-1
CDR3aa: CATVQGVTDTQYF
CDR3nt: TGTGCCACAGTACAGGGAGTGACAGATACGCAGTATTTT

d_gene: TRBD1
abundance: NA
j_gene: TRBJ2-5
v_gene: TRBV6-5
CDR3aa: CASSYSLKTGRETQYF
CDR3nt: TGTGCCAGCAGTTACTCCCTCAAGACAGGGAGAGAGACCCAGTACTTC

d_gene: NA
abundance: NA
j_gene: TRBJ2-5
v_gene: TRBV6-6
CDR3aa: CASSYSGGAIGETQYF
CDR3nt: TGTGCCAGCAGTTACTCTGGGGGGGCCATTGGGGAGACCCAGTACTTC

d_gene: NA
abundance: NA
j_gene: TRBJ2-1
v_gene: TRBV7-2
CDR3aa: CASSPTVARGFF
CDR3nt: TGTGCCAGCAGCCCGACGGTCGCTCGGGGGTTCTTC

d_gene: TRBD1
abundance: NA
j_gene: TRBJ1-4
v_gene: TRBV19
CDR3aa: CARPGTGEAATNEKLFF
CDR3nt: TGTGCCAGACCCGGGACAGGGGAAGCTGCAACTAATGAAAAACTGTTTTTT

d_gene: NA
abundance: NA
j_gene: TRBJ2-3
v_gene: TRBV20-1
CDR3aa: CSAWLADTQYF
CDR3nt: TGCAGTGCCTGGCTGGCAGATACGCAGTATTTT